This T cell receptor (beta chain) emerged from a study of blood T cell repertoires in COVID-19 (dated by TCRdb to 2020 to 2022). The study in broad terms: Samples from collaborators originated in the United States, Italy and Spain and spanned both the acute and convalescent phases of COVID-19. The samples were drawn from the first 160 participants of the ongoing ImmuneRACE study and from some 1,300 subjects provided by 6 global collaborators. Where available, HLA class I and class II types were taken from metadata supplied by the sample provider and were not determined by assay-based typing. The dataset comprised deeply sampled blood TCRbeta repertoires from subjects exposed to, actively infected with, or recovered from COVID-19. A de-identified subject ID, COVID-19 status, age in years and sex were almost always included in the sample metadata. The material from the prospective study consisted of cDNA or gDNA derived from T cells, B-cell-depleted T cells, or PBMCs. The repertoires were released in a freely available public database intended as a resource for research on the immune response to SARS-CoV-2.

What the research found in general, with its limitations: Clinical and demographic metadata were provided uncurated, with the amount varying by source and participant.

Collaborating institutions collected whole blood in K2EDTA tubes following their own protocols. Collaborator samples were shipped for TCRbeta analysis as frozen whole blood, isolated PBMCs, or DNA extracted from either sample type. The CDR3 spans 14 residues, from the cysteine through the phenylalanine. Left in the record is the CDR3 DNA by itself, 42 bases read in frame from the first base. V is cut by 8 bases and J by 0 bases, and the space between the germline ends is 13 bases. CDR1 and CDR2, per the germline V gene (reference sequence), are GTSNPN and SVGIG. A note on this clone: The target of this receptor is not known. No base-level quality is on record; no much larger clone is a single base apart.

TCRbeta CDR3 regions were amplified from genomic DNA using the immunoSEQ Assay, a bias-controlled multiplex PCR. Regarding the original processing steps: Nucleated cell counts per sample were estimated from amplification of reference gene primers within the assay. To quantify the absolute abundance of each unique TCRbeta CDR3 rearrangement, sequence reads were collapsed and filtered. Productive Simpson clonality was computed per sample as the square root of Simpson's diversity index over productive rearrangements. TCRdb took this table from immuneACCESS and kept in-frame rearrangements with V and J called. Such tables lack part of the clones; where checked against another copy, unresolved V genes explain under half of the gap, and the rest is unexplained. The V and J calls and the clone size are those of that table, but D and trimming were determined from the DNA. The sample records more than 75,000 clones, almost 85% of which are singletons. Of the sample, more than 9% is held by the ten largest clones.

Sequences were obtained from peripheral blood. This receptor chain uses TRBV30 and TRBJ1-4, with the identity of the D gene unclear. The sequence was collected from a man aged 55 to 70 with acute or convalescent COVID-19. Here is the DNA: TGTGCCACCAGAGACGGAGCAACTAATGAAAAACTGTTTTTT. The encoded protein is CATRDGATNEKLFF.